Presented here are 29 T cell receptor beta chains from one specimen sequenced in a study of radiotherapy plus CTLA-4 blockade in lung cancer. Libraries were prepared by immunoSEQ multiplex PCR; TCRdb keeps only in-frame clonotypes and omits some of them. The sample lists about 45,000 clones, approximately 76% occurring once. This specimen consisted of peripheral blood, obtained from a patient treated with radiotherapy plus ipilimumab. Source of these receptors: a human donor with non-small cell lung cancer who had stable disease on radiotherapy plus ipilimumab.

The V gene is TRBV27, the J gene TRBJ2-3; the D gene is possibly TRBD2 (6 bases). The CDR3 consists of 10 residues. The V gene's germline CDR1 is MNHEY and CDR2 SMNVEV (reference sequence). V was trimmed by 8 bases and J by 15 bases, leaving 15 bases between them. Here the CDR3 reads CASGLPSRYF. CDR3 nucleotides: TGTGCCAGCGGACTACCCTCCCGATATTTT.

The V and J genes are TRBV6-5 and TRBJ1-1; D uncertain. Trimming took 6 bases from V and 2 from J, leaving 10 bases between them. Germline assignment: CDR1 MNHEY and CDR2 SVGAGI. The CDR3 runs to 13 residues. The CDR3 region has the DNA TGTGCCAGCAGCCGCGTAACCAACACTGAAGCTTTCTTT. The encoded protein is CASSRVTNTEAFF.

The CDR3 region is CASSPGGGIQETQYF. The CDR3 DNA follows: TGTGCCAGCAGCCCAGGGGGAGGGATCCAAGAGACCCAGTACTTC. The chain employs TRBV7-7 and TRBJ2-5; D may correspond to TRBD1 or TRBD2 (7 bases each). V was pared by 5 bases and J by 1 base, with 14 bases between. Looked up from germline, CDR1 is SSHAT and CDR2 is FNYEAQ (reference sequence). The CDR3 covers 15 residues. The whole variable domain, remainder taken from reference TRBV7-7 and TRBJ2-5, is GAGVSQSPRYKVTKRGQDVTLRCDPISSHATLYWYQQALGQGPEFLTYFNYEAQPDKSGLPSDRFSAERPEGSISTLTIQRTEQRDSAMYRCASSPGGGIQETQYFGPGTRLLVL.

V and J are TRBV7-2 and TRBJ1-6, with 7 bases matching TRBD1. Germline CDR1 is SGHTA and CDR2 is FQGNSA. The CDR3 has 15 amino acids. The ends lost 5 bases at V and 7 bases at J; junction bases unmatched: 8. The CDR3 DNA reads TGTGCCAGCAGCCCCCGACAGGGCAACAATTCACCCCTCCACTTT. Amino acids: CASSPRQGNNSPLHF.

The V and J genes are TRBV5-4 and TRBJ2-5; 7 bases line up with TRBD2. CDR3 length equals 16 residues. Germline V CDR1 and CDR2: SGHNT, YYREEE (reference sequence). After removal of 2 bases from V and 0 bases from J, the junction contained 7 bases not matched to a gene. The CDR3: CASSFIQRGDQETQYF. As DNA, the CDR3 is TGTGCCAGCAGCTTTATCCAGCGGGGTGACCAAGAGACCCAGTACTTC.

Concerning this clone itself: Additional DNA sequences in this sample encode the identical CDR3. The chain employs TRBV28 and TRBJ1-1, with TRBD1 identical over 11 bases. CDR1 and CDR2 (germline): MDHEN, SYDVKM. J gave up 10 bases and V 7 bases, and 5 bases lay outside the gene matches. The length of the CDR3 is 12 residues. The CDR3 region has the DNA TGTGCCAGCAACCCGGACAGGGGGCGAGCTTTCTTT. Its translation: CASNPDRGRAFF.

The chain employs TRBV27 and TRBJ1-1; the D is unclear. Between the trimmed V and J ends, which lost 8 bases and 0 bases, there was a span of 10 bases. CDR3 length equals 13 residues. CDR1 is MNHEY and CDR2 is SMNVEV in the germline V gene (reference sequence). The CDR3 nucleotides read TGTGCCAGCTGGGGATTCATGAACACTGAAGCTTTCTTT. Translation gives CASWGFMNTEAFF.

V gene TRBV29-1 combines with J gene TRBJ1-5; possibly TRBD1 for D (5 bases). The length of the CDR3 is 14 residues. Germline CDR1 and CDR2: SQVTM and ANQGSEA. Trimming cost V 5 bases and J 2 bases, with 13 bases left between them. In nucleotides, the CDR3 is TGCAGCGTTTTAGGTCTGGGGGGCAATCAGCCCCAGCATTTT. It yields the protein CSVLGLGGNQPQHF.

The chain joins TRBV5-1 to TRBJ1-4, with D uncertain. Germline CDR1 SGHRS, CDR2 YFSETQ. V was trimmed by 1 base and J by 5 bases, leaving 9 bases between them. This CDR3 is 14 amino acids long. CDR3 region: CASSLMQPNEKLFF. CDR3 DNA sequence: TGCGCCAGCAGCTTGATGCAGCCAAATGAAAAACTGTTTTTT.

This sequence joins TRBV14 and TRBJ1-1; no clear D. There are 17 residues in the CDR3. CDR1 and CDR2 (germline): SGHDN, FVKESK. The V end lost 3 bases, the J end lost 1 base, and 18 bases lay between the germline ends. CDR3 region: CASSHLPQDSPNTEAFF. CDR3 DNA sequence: TGTGCCAGCAGCCACCTACCCCAGGACTCGCCGAACACTGAAGCTTTCTTT.

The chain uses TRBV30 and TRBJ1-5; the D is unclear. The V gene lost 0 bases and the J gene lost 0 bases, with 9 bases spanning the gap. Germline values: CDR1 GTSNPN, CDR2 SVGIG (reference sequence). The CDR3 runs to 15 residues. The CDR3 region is CAWSVGITSNQPQHF. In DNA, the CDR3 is TGTGCCTGGAGTGTGGGGATTACTAGCAATCAGCCCCAGCATTTT.

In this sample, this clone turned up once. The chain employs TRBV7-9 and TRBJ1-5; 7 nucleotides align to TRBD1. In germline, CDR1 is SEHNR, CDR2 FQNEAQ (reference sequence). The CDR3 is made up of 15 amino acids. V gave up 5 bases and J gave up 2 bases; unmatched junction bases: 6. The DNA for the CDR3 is TGTGCCAGCAGCCCCGACAGGGTAGGCAATCAGCCCCAGCATTTT. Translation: CASSPDRVGNQPQHF.

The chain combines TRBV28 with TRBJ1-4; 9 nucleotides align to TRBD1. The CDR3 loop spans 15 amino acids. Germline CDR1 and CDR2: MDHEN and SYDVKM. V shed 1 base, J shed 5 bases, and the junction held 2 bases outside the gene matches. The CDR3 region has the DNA TGTGCCAGCAGTTTATATGGGACAGGGAATGAAAAACTGTTTTTT. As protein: CASSLYGTGNEKLFF.

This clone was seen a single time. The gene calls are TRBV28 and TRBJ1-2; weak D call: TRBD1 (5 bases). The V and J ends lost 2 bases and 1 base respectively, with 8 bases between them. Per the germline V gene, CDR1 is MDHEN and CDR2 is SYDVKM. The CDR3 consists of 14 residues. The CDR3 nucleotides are TGTGCCAGCAGTTTAGGGGGGGGTAACTATGGCTACACCTTC. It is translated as CASSLGGGNYGYTF.

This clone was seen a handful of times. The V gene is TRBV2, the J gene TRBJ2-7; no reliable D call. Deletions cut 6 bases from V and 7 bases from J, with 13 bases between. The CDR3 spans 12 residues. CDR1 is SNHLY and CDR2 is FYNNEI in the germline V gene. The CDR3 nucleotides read TGTGCCAGCAGGGTTTTTTCTCAAGAGCAGTACTTC. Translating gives CASRVFSQEQYF.

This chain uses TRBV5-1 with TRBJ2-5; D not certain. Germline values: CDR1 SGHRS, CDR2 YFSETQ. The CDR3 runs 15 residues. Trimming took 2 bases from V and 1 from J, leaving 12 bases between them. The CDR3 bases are TGCGCCAGCAGCTTCTACGCTCAAGCCCAAGAGACCCAGTACTTC. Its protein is CASSFYAQAQETQYF.

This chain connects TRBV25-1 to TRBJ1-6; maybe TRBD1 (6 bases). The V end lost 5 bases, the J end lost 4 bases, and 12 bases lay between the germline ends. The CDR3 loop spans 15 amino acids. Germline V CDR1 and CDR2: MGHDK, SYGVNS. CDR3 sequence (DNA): TGTGCCAGCAGTCCCCAGGGGTCTTATAATTCACCCCTCCACTTT. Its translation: CASSPQGSYNSPLHF.

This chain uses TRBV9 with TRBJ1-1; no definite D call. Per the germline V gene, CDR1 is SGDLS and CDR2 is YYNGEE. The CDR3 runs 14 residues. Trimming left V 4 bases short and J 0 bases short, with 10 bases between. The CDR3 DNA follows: TGTGCCAGCAGCCCGGACGGTATGAACACTGAAGCTTTCTTT. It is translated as CASSPDGMNTEAFF.

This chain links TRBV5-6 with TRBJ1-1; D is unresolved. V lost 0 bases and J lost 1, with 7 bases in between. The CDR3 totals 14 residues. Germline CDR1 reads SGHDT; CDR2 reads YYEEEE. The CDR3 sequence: CASSLGTSNTEAFF. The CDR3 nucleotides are TGTGCCAGCAGCTTGGGGACTTCGAACACTGAAGCTTTCTTT.

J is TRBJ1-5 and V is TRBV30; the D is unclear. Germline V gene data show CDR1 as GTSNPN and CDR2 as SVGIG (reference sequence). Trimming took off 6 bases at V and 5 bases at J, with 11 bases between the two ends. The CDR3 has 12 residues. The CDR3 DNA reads TGTGCCTGCGACGGGGATGATCAGCCCCAGCATTTT. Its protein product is CACDGDDQPQHF.

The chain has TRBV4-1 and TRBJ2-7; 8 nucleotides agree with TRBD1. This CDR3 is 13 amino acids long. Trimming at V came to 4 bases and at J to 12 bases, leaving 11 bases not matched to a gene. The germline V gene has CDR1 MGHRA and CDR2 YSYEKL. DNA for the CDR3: TGCGCCAGCAGCCGCTCAACTGGGACAGGCTCGTACTTC. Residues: CASSRSTGTGSYF.

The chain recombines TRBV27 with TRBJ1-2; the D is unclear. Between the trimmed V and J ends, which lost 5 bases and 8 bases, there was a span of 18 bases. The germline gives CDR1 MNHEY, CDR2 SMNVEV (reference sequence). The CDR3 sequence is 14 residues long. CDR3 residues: CASSRAGSEVGYTF. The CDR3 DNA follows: TGTGCCAGCAGTCGAGCCGGGAGCGAAGTCGGCTACACCTTC.

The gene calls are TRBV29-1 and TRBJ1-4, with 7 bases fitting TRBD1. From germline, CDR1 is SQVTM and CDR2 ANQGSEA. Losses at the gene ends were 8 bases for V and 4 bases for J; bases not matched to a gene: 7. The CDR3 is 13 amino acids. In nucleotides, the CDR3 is TGCAGCACCCGGGACAGAAATAATGAAAAACTGTTTTTT. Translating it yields CSTRDRNNEKLFF.

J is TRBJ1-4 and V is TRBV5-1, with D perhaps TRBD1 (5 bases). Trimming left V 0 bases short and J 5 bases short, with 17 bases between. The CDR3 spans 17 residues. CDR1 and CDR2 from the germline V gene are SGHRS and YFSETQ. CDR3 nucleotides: TGCGCCAGCAGCTTGGGCAAGTGGGGACTAGAGAATGAAAAACTGTTTTTT. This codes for CASSLGKWGLENEKLFF.

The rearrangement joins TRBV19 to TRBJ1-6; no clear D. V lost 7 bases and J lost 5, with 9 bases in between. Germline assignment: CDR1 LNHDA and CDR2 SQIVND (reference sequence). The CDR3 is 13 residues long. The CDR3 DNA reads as TGTGCCAGTAAAGGCAGGCATAATTCACCCCTCCACTTT. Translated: CASKGRHNSPLHF.

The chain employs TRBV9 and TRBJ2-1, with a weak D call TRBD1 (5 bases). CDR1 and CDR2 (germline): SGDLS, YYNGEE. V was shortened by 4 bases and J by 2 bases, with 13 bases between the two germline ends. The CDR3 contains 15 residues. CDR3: CASSLLPDTYNEQFF. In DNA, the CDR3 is TGTGCCAGCAGCTTGTTACCGGACACCTACAATGAGCAGTTCTTC.

CDR3 coding DNA: TGTGCCAGCAGCGCGGGCGGGGGGGCGGACTATGGCTACACCTTC. It encodes CASSAGGGADYGYTF. The V and J genes are TRBV5-4 and TRBJ1-2; perhaps TRBD1 as D (6 bases). Germline V lookup: CDR1 SGHNT, CDR2 YYREEE (reference sequence). The CDR3 loop spans 15 amino acids. V lost 4 bases and J lost 3, with 16 bases in between.

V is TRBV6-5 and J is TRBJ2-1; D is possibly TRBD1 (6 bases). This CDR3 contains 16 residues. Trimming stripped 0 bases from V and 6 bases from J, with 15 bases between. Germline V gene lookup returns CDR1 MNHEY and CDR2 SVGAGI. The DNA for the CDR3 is TGTGCCAGCAGTTACTCCAGGGTGGGGGCAAGCAATGAGCAGTTCTTC. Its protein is CASSYSRVGASNEQFF.

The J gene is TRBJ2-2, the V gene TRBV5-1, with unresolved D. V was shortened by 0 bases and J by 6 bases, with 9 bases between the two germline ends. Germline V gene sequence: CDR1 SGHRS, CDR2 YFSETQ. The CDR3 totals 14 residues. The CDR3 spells CASSLERIPGELFF. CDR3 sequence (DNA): TGCGCCAGCAGCTTGGAGAGGATACCCGGGGAGCTGTTTTTT.